This record covers a single TCR beta chain. Clones were read by immunoSEQ multiplex PCR, and TCRdb kept only the in-frame ones, dropping some. Of a few hundred thousand clones in the sample, about 85% were seen once. The data are from a study of blood T cell repertoires in COVID-19. Looking at the study overall: Sites across the United States, Italy and Spain contributed samples from acute and convalescent COVID-19.

The V segment lost 6 bases and the J segment 5 bases; nucleotides outside the gene matches: 8. Germline V gene data show CDR1 as DFQATT and CDR2 as SNEGSKA (reference sequence). The length of the CDR3 is 13 residues. The origin of this receptor is a woman aged 18-30 years who had recovered from COVID-19. The source material was peripheral blood. The genes are TRBV20-1 and TRBJ2-7; 9 nucleotides agree with TRBD1. This chain's CDR3 is CSASKQGADEQYF. CDR3 in DNA: TGCAGTGCGAGTAAACAGGGGGCTGACGAGCAGTACTTC.